This TCR beta chain was sequenced during a study of blood T cell repertoires in COVID-19. This clone was observed once. Produced via immunoSEQ multiplex PCR; TCRdb's table is partial and in-frame only. The table has approximately 310,000 clones, 70% to 90% seen once. Participants were placed into cohorts based on the clinical history they reported. The CDR3 spans 14 residues. Sequenced: PBMCs or T cells enriched from blood (not recorded which). The source of this sequence is a man younger than 45 who had recovered from COVID-19. V gene TRBV21-1 combines with J gene TRBJ1-4; TRBD1 is the table's D call and was not checked against the DNA. TRBV21-1 is recorded as a pseudogene. CDR3 sequence: CASSKQGAGEKLFF. CDR3 DNA sequence: TGTGCCAGCAGCAAACAGGGGGCAGGTGAAAAACTGTTTTTT.